Below are 14 T cell receptor beta chains sequenced from a single sample in a study of blood T cells in healthy people across ages. Through a sample-barcoded 5' primer and a J-beta primer mix, a second PCR was run for about 6 to 11 cycles. TCRdb re-called the 5' RACE reads through MiXCR, storing one row per CDR3 protein. The data contain over 1,500,000 distinct CDR3 sequences, more than 35% of them singletons. Sequencing used blood. The receptors were sampled from a human donor in good health.

V is TRBV6-2 or TRBV6-3 and J is TRBJ2-3, with 8 bases aligning to TRBD2. Germline trimming cut 5 bases from V and 4 bases from J; bases unmatched to any gene: 5. The CDR3 length is 14 residues. The germline gives CDR1 MNHEY, CDR2 SVGEGT. The CDR3 sequence: CASSRSGGPDTQYF. CDR3 DNA: TGTGCCAGCAGTAGGAGCGGGGGACCAGATACGCAGTATTTT.

This CDR3 reads CASSFGGYRGITEAFF. CDR3 DNA sequence: TGTGCCAGCAGTTTCGGGGGGTACAGGGGGATCACTGAAGCTTTCTTT. This rearrangement joins TRBV27 to TRBJ1-1; 8 bases map to TRBD1. Germline values: CDR1 MNHEY, CDR2 SMNVEV (reference sequence). J gave up 4 bases and V 3 bases, and 10 bases lay outside the gene matches. The CDR3 has 16 amino acids.

The V gene is TRBV29-1, the J gene TRBJ2-1; 9 positions match TRBD1. The trim removed 3 bases at V and 0 bases at J, leaving 12 bases unmatched. The CDR3 runs 18 residues. Germline CDR1 SQVTM, CDR2 ANQGSEA. The CDR3 DNA reads TGCAGCGTTGAGTGGGACAGGGTAAAGTCAGGCTCCTACAATGAGCAGTTCTTC. Residues: CSVEWDRVKSGSYNEQFF.

This clonotype was seen more than once but under ten times. This chain joins TRBV7-8 and TRBJ2-1; D may be TRBD2 (6 bases). The germline V gene encodes CDR1 SGHVS and CDR2 FQNEAQ. There are 16 residues in the CDR3. V lost 5 bases to trimming and J lost 5 bases, with 19 bases between them. Written as DNA, the CDR3 is TGTGCCAGCAGCCTAACTCGGGACGGGGGTAACAATGAGCAGTTCTTC. It specifies CASSLTRDGGNNEQFF.

This clonotype was picked up a small number of times. This chain links TRBV7-6 with TRBJ2-6; 8 bases fit TRBD1. Unmatched junction bases numbered 8, after V lost 5 bases and J lost 2 bases. The CDR3 covers 17 residues. Germline V gives CDR1 SGHVS, CDR2 FNYEAQ. This CDR3 reads CASSPGQGNPGANVLTF. CDR3 DNA sequence: TGTGCCAGCAGCCCTGGACAGGGAAACCCTGGGGCCAACGTCCTGACTTTC. Filled out from reference TRBV7-6 and TRBJ2-6, the complete variable domain reads GAGVSQSPRYKVTKRGQDVALRCDPISGHVSLYWYRQALGQGPEFLTYFNYEAQQDKSGLPNDRFSAERPEGSISTLTIQRTEQRDSAMYRCASSPGQGNPGANVLTFGAGSRLTVL.

The gene calls are TRBV7-2 and TRBJ1-1, with a possible D match to TRBD1 (5 bases). Trimming stripped 5 bases from V and 6 bases from J, with 10 bases between. The V gene's germline CDR1 is SGHTA and CDR2 FQGNSA. The CDR3 runs 12 residues. CDR3 in amino acids: CASSVLGAEAFF. Written as DNA, the CDR3 is TGTGCCAGCAGCGTTCTAGGGGCTGAAGCTTTCTTT.

With regard to this clonotype: Germline and junction disagree at one end, which may indicate a read error. The rearrangement joins TRBV6-2 or TRBV6-3 to TRBJ2-4, with 8 nucleotides matching TRBD1. The closer fit of TRBJ2-7 to the DNA end suggests the J call may be wrong. The CDR3 extends over 16 amino acids. Per the germline V gene, CDR1 is MNHEY and CDR2 is SVGEGT. The DNA of the CDR3 is TGTGCCTGCAGTTACTCGATTGCAGGGGGCTTTTACGAGCAGTACTTC. Its protein product is CACSYSIAGGFYEQYF.

This clonotype was recorded at least ten times. At one boundary the junction diverges from the germline segment, which might be a read error. The chain has TRBV5-1 and TRBJ2-1; 7 nucleotides agree with TRBD2. Germline V gene data show CDR1 as SGHRS and CDR2 as YFSETQ. The CDR3 covers 15 residues. The CDR3 loop is CASSLASGPYNEQFF. CDR3 sequence (DNA): TGTGCCAGCAGCTTAGCTAGCGGACCTTACAATGAGCAGTTCTTC.

The chain is built from TRBV6-5 and TRBJ1-2, with a possible D match to TRBD1 (6 bases). Per the germline V gene, CDR1 is MNHEY and CDR2 is SVGAGI. V was clipped by 4 bases and J by 4 bases, with 13 bases between them. The CDR3 loop spans 14 amino acids. The CDR3 DNA is TGTGCCAGCAGTTTCACGGACAGACGCTATGGCTACACCTTC. Its protein is CASSFTDRRYGYTF.

This chain links TRBV7-9 with TRBJ2-7; no reliable D call. Trimming shortened V by 5 bases and J by 3 bases, and 14 bases separated the two germline ends. CDR3 length: 14 residues. Germline V gene sequence: CDR1 SEHNR, CDR2 FQNEAQ (reference sequence). The CDR3 region is CASSPPVGIYEQYF. The DNA of the CDR3 is TGTGCCAGCAGCCCCCCCGTCGGTATCTACGAGCAGTACTTC.

This clonotype was picked up a small number of times. The CDR3 sequence: CASSRQGGEAKNIQYF. In nucleotides, the CDR3 is TGTGCCAGCAGTCGTCAGGGGGGAGAAGCCAAAAACATTCAGTACTTC. This rearrangement joins TRBV6-6 to TRBJ2-4; tentative D call: TRBD1 (7 bases). The CDR3 has 16 amino acids. The V end lost 5 bases, the J end lost 0 bases, and 14 bases lay between the germline ends. Looked up from germline, CDR1 is MNHNY and CDR2 is SVGAGI (reference sequence).

A few counts support this clonotype. This chain uses TRBV7-6 with TRBJ2-5; 11 nucleotides match TRBD2. Germline V gene data show CDR1 as SGHVS and CDR2 as FNYEAQ. With V trimmed by 4 bases and J by 1 base, 14 bases remained unmatched. The CDR3 consists of 19 residues. CDR3 sequence reads: CASSSTGLAGPLFQETQYF. As DNA, the CDR3 is TGTGCCAGCAGCTCGACTGGACTAGCGGGTCCCTTATTCCAAGAGACCCAGTACTTC.

This clonotype appeared a few times. The rearrangement links TRBV7-2 to TRBJ2-7; D remains ambiguous. This CDR3 has 14 residues. Germline V gene lookup returns CDR1 SGHTA and CDR2 FQGNSA. The ends were cut back, 4 bases at V and 0 bases at J, with 10 bases in the middle. The CDR3: CASSSNMDSYEQYF. The CDR3 DNA sequence: TGTGCCAGCAGCTCGAATATGGACTCCTACGAGCAGTACTTC.

The rearrangement links TRBV7-2 to TRBJ1-1; D unclear. V was pared by 6 bases and J by 0 bases, with 8 bases between. The CDR3 sequence is 13 residues long. Germline V gene sequence: CDR1 SGHTA, CDR2 FQGNSA. The CDR3 spells CASRNTLNTEAFF. The CDR3 DNA reads as TGTGCCAGCAGGAACACGCTGAACACTGAAGCTTTCTTT.